What follows describes a single T cell receptor beta chain. What it binds is not known. The length of the CDR3 is 16 residues. V lost 0 bases to trimming and J lost 6 bases; unmatched junction nucleotides: 6. Germline CDR1 reads SGHNT; CDR2 reads YENEEA. The sample is drawn from a study of Tregs in tolerant kidney transplant recipients. The nonmyeloablative bone marrow transplants came from related graft donors, with transient mixed chimerism. Thawed PBMCs were FACS-sorted into unstimulated CD4+CD25+CD127- regulatory T cells, CD4+CD25- non-regulatory cells, CD4 and CD8 cells. The table came from immunoSEQ multiplex PCR; TCRdb's copy has only in-frame clones and leaves some out. The sample carries roughly 52,000 clones, roughly nine tenths recorded once. Study results and limitations: Tolerant patients' donor-specific Tregs expanded beyond overall Tregs, suggesting antigen-driven growth. Nucleotide sequences could not be compared across some patients' samples due to primer changes. Validation in larger populations is needed because few patients were studied.

The gene calls are TRBV11-3 and TRBJ2-2; 8 nucleotides align to TRBD1. Source: CD8+ T cells from blood (PBMCs), taken 24 months after the transplant. The sequence was collected from a human patient who received a combined kidney and bone marrow transplant. Some T cells may arise from the graft donor. Written as DNA, the CDR3 is TGTGCCAGCAGCTTAGAAAGGACAGGGCGCCCCGGGGAGCTGTTTTTT. This codes for CASSLERTGRPGELFF.